This is a list of T cell receptor beta chains from one sample in a study of cytomegalovirus exposure and HLA in healthy donors. The repertoire was sequenced with immunoSEQ multiplex PCR; TCRdb's copy has only in-frame clones and lacks some. Of 200,000 or so clones in the sample, approximately 83% were seen once. What was sequenced was PBMCs. The receptors derive from a boy aged 2 to 9 in good health and CMV-seronegative. Each CDR3 is given with its conserved first and last residue. D genes are given only for firm matches. Size is stated for part of the rows, as once, few or many counts, or as a class when the clone is expanded.

V,J,D,size,CDR3,DNA
TRBV10-1,TRBJ2-7,TRBD2,NA,CALRLAGGLYEQYF,TGCGCCTTAAGACTAGCGGGGGGCCTCTACGAGCAGTACTTC
TRBV5-1,TRBJ2-2,TRBD2,NA,CASSPGTSRNTGELFF,TGCGCCAGCAGCCCCGGGACTAGCCGAAACACCGGGGAGCTGTTTTTT
TRBV7-6,TRBJ2-1,TRBD2,NA,CASSLVASGGNNEQFF,TGTGCCAGCAGCTTAGTCGCTAGCGGGGGGAACAATGAGCAGTTCTTC
TRBV4-1,TRBJ1-4,TRBD1,NA,CASSQVGTADEKLFF,TGCGCCAGCAGCCAAGTCGGGACAGCGGATGAAAAACTGTTTTTT
TRBV27,TRBJ1-2,NA,few,CASSLLSGGGYTF,TGTGCCAGCAGTCTTCTTTCGGGTGGCGGCTACACCTTC
TRBV6-1,TRBJ1-5,NA,NA,CASSVPTQGVYQPQHF,TGTGCCAGCAGTGTCCCAACTCAAGGGGTTTATCAGCCCCAGCATTTT
TRBV15,TRBJ1-2,NA,NA,CATSPGRDHGYTF,TGTGCCACCAGCCCGGGCAGGGATCACGGCTACACCTTC
TRBV27,TRBJ2-7,NA,NA,CASSGRAQGSYEQYF,TGTGCCAGCAGTGGCAGGGCGCAGGGCTCCTACGAGCAGTACTTC
TRBV5-1,TRBJ2-3,TRBD2,NA,CASSLGLAGSTDTQYF,TGCGCCAGCAGCTTGGGACTAGCGGGGTCCACAGATACGCAGTATTTT
TRBV2,TRBJ2-7,NA,NA,CASSEALLNPYEQYF,TGTGCCAGCAGTGAAGCGCTTCTAAACCCCTACGAGCAGTACTTC
TRBV7-8,TRBJ1-1,NA,NA,CASSLGGEGEAFF,TGTGCCAGCAGCTTAGGGGGCGAAGGAGAAGCTTTCTTT
TRBV27,TRBJ2-5,TRBD2,NA,CASSWGLAGGTPRETQYF,TGTGCCAGCAGTTGGGGACTAGCGGGGGGGACCCCCAGGGAGACCCAGTACTTC
TRBV27,TRBJ1-4,NA,NA,CASSLSDSTNEKLFF,TGTGCCAGCAGTTTATCGGACTCAACTAATGAAAAACTGTTTTTT
TRBV27,TRBJ2-3,TRBD2,once,CASSLGGSTDTQYF,TGTGCCAGCAGTTTGGGGGGGAGCACAGATACGCAGTATTTT
TRBV11-2,TRBJ1-1,TRBD1,NA,CASSSTGITEAFF,TGTGCCAGCAGCTCGACAGGGATCACTGAAGCTTTCTTT
TRBV15,TRBJ2-5,NA,NA,CATSSRTQGAETQYF,TGTGCCACCAGCAGTAGAACACAGGGTGCCGAGACCCAGTACTTC
TRBV18,TRBJ2-6,TRBD2,once,CASSPNSGGASGANVLTF,TGTGCCAGCTCACCGAATAGCGGGGGGGCCTCTGGGGCCAACGTCCTGACTTTC
TRBV10-2,TRBJ1-2,NA,once,CASSGTGSGYTF,TGCGCCAGCAGTGGTACAGGGTCGGGCTACACCTTC
TRBV9,TRBJ2-5,TRBD2,NA,CASSLALAGGLETQYF,TGTGCCAGCAGCCTAGCTCTAGCGGGGGGGCTGGAGACCCAGTACTTC
TRBV5-1,TRBJ2-5,TRBD2,NA,CASSFGSSGEETQYF,TGCGCCAGCAGCTTCGGTAGTAGCGGGGAAGAGACCCAGTACTTC
TRBV30,TRBJ2-5,NA,NA,CAWSVSSRGLYF,TGTGCCTGGAGTGTGAGCAGTCGAGGGTTGTACTTC
TRBV5-4,TRBJ1-2,NA,NA,CASSLDSNGYTF,TGTGCCAGCAGCTTGGACAGTAATGGCTACACCTTC
TRBV7-9,TRBJ1-4,NA,NA,CASSFSEKLFF,TGTGCCAGCAGCTTTAGTGAAAAACTGTTTTTT
TRBV18,TRBJ1-1,NA,NA,CASSPRGGGPEAFF,TGTGCCAGCTCACCACGGGGGGGAGGTCCTGAAGCTTTCTTT
TRBV9,TRBJ2-3,NA,once,CASSAPGHGGPPSLRTDTQYF,TGTGCCAGCAGCGCCCCCGGCCACGGCGGGCCACCCTCACTCCGCACAGATACGCAGTATTTT
TRBV4-3,TRBJ1-3,NA,NA,CASSPSVGNTIYF,TGCGCCAGCAGCCCATCGGTAGGAAACACCATATATTTT
TRBV6-5,TRBJ2-5,TRBD2,NA,CASSSGLASETQYF,TGTGCCAGCAGCTCGGGACTAGCGTCCGAGACCCAGTACTTC
TRBV19,TRBJ1-1,NA,few,CASSITVNTEAFF,TGTGCCAGTAGTATTACGGTCAACACTGAAGCTTTCTTT
TRBV9,TRBJ1-6,TRBD1,NA,CASSVGLAPGTGVSPLHF,TGTGCCAGCAGCGTAGGCCTGGCGCCCGGGACAGGGGTTTCACCCCTCCACTTT
TRBV6-5,TRBJ2-7,TRBD2,NA,CASSLSGGGHCEQYF,TGTGCCAGCAGCTTGAGCGGGGGAGGGCATTGCGAGCAGTACTTC
TRBV5-8,TRBJ1-5,NA,NA,CASSPGQWLSNQPQHF,TGTGCCAGCAGCCCTGGACAATGGCTTAGCAATCAGCCCCAGCATTTT
TRBV7-8,TRBJ2-1,TRBD2,NA,CASSSRSSGRYNEQFF,TGTGCCAGCAGCTCTCGATCTAGCGGGCGATACAATGAGCAGTTCTTC
TRBV9,TRBJ1-1,TRBD1,NA,CASSGGTTGPEAFF,TGTGCCAGCAGCGGAGGGACGACAGGGCCTGAAGCTTTCTTT
TRBV19,TRBJ1-1,TRBD1,NA,CASILTGGASTEAFF,TGTGCCAGTATCCTCACAGGGGGCGCGTCCACTGAAGCTTTCTTT
TRBV7-8,TRBJ2-7,TRBD2,NA,CASSLAEASGLHEQYF,TGTGCCAGCAGCTTAGCGGAGGCTAGCGGGCTGCACGAGCAGTACTTC
TRBV5-4,TRBJ1-2,NA,once,CASSLDRDGYTF,TGTGCCAGCAGCTTGGACAGGGACGGCTACACCTTC
TRBV7-2,TRBJ2-3,NA,NA,CASSLAGLVGDTQYF,TGTGCCAGCAGCTTAGCGGGGCTAGTTGGAGATACGCAGTATTTT
TRBV30,TRBJ1-4,NA,NA,CAWSGRGSNEKLFF,TGTGCCTGGAGTGGACGGGGGTCGAATGAAAAACTGTTTTTT
TRBV2,TRBJ1-1,NA,NA,CASNSFTQNTEAFF,TGTGCCAGCAACTCGTTCACTCAGAACACTGAAGCTTTCTTT
TRBV18,TRBJ1-5,NA,NA,CASSPYSNQPQHF,TGTGCCAGCTCACCTTATAGCAATCAGCCCCAGCATTTT
TRBV7-2,TRBJ2-5,TRBD2,NA,CASSRWGLAGGNPQETQYF,TGTGCCAGCAGCCGATGGGGACTAGCGGGGGGGAATCCCCAAGAGACCCAGTACTTC
TRBV2,TRBJ2-7,NA,NA,CASSKSSYEQYF,TGTGCCAGCTCTAAAAGCTCCTACGAGCAGTACTTC
TRBV7-9,TRBJ2-7,TRBD1,NA,CASSPPGQGADEQYF,TGTGCCAGCAGTCCACCGGGACAGGGGGCTGATGAGCAGTACTTC
TRBV19,TRBJ2-2,NA,NA,CASTPRGVLNTGELFF,TGTGCCAGTACCCCCCGGGGTGTATTGAACACCGGGGAGCTGTTTTTT
TRBV19,TRBJ2-7,NA,NA,CASSMVAHEQYF,TGTGCCAGTAGTATGGTAGCGCACGAGCAGTACTTC
TRBV5-4,TRBJ2-4,TRBD1,NA,CASSLGTGGAKNIQYF,TGTGCCAGCAGCTTGGGGACAGGGGGGGCCAAAAACATTCAGTACTTC
TRBV7-9,TRBJ2-7,TRBD1,NA,CASSLGTGISYEQYF,TGTGCCAGCAGCCTGGGGACAGGGATTAGCTACGAGCAGTACTTC
TRBV6-5,TRBJ2-3,NA,few,CASSYRGSTDTQYF,TGTGCCAGCAGTTACAGGGGTAGCACAGATACGCAGTATTTT
TRBV29-1,TRBJ2-4,TRBD2,NA,CSVEDTGGPNIQYF,TGCAGCGTTGAAGATACGGGGGGGCCGAACATTCAGTACTTC
TRBV11-3,TRBJ2-7,TRBD2,NA,CATQHSGGGQNSYEQYF,TGTGCCACTCAACACAGCGGGGGGGGACAGAACTCCTACGAGCAGTACTTC
TRBV11-2,TRBJ1-5,NA,NA,CASSSARQNQPQHF,TGTGCCAGCAGCTCAGCGAGGCAAAATCAGCCCCAGCATTTT
TRBV2,TRBJ2-3,NA,NA,CASSRWGDRENF,TGTGCCAGCAGCCGATGGGGGGACAGAGAGAATTTT
TRBV2,TRBJ1-2,NA,NA,CASKGANYGYTF,TGTGCCAGCAAAGGAGCTAACTATGGCTACACCTTC